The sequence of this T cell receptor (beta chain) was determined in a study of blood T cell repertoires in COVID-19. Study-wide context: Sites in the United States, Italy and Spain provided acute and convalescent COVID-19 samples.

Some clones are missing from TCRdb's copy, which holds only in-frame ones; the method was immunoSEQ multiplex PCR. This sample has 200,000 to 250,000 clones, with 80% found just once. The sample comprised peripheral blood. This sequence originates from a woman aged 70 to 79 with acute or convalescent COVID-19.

CDR3 DNA: TGTGCCAGCACGGCTAAGACTAGCGGGGGGGACAATGAGCAGTTCTTC. This codes for CASTAKTSGGDNEQFF. The V call is TRBV2, the J call TRBJ2-1; 14 nucleotides line up with TRBD2. CDR1 and CDR2 (germline): SNHLY, FYNNEI. After removal of 7 bases from V and 5 bases from J, the junction contained 7 bases not matched to a gene. This CDR3 region has 16 residues.